A single sample gave rise to the 14 T cell receptor beta chains below, sequenced in a study of response to subunit inactivated influenza vaccine. A single record per CDR3 protein comes from TCRdb applying MiXCR to the RT-PCR reads. This sample has roughly 190,000 distinct CDR3 sequences, with 14% found just once. Specimen: CD8+ T cells sorted from PBMCs, collected approximately 5 days after vaccination. These receptors were collected from a man aged 50 to 60 who received an inactivated influenza vaccine.

This chain uses TRBV28 with TRBJ2-2; D unresolved. The CDR3 runs 14 residues. V was clipped by 3 bases and J by 1 base, with 6 bases between them. In germline, CDR1 is MDHEN, CDR2 SYDVKM. The CDR3 region has the DNA TGTGCCAGCAGTTTCTGGCGGAACACCGGGGAGCTGTTTTTT. It translates to CASSFWRNTGELFF.

This clonotype was seen a few times. J is TRBJ2-1 and V is TRBV7-2; D perhaps matches TRBD1 (5 bases). V was cut by 1 base and J by 10 bases, with 14 bases left in between. CDR1 is SGHTA and CDR2 is FQGNSA in the germline V gene. CDR3 size: 14 residues. For the CDR3, the DNA is TGTGCCAGCAGCTTAGGCGTAGTCCCAGGGGAGCAGTTCTTC. It is translated as CASSLGVVPGEQFF.

This clonotype has more than one count but fewer than ten. The rearrangement links TRBV7-8 to TRBJ2-3, with D perhaps assigned TRBD1 or TRBD2 (5 bases each). Germline loops: CDR1 SGHVS, CDR2 FQNEAQ. The CDR3 loop spans 14 amino acids. V dropped 3 bases and J dropped 4 bases, with 11 bases sitting between them. CDR3 nucleotide sequence: TGTGCCAGCAGCTTTGTTTTGGGGGCAGATACGCAGTATTTT. It is translated as CASSFVLGADTQYF.

V usage is TRBV7-9 and J usage is TRBJ2-3, with TRBD2 matching over 10 bases. The CDR3 sequence is 16 residues long. Trimming removed 5 bases from V and 6 bases from J; junction bases left unmatched: 11. Germline loops: CDR1 SEHNR, CDR2 FQNEAQ (reference sequence). Written as DNA, the CDR3 is TGTGCCAGCAGCGTTCTAGCGGGAGACGGCCGGGATACGCAGTATTTT. It is translated as CASSVLAGDGRDTQYF.

This clonotype appeared a few times. The chain uses TRBV5-1 and TRBJ2-7; D unclear. V dropped 4 bases and J dropped 1 base, with 12 bases sitting between them. Germline V gene sequence: CDR1 SGHRS, CDR2 YFSETQ. There are 14 residues in the CDR3. The CDR3, as DNA: TGCGCCAGCAGCCCGTCGGACGGTTCCTACGAGCAGTACTTC. Translated, it gives CASSPSDGSYEQYF.

The CDR3 nucleotides are TGTGCCAGCAGGGACGGGACAAAAGAGACCCAGTACTTC. Protein product: CASRDGTKETQYF. This chain links TRBV7-9 with TRBJ2-5, with D possibly matching TRBD1 (6 bases). Trimming removed 6 bases from V and 3 bases from J, with 11 bases in between. Germline V lookup: CDR1 SEHNR, CDR2 FQNEAQ (reference sequence). There are 13 residues in the CDR3.

The CDR3 reads CASSLTNYAYEQYF. CDR3 sequence (DNA): TGTGCCAGCAGTTTAACGAACTATGCCTACGAGCAGTACTTC. The chain employs TRBV27 and TRBJ2-7; D unclear. This CDR3 is 14 amino acids long. Germline assignment: CDR1 MNHEY and CDR2 SMNVEV (reference sequence). The V gene lost 2 bases and the J gene lost 2 bases, with 10 bases spanning the gap.

The V call is TRBV20-1, the J call TRBJ2-4; no clear D. The CDR3 has 13 amino acids. Germline CDR1 and CDR2: DFQATT and SNEGSKA (reference sequence). V gave up 4 bases and J gave up 6 bases, with 13 bases separating them. As DNA, the CDR3 is TGCAGTGCTAAGGAAGATAGCCCAAACATTCAGTACTTC. Translating gives CSAKEDSPNIQYF.

In its sample, this clonotype was seen a few times. J is TRBJ2-7 and V is TRBV20-1, with unresolved D. The CDR3 extends over 13 amino acids. With 6 bases removed from V and 2 bases from J, the gap between germline ends came to 14 bases. CDR1 is DFQATT and CDR2 is SNEGSKA in the germline V gene (reference sequence). CDR3 DNA: TGCAGTGCCTCCCCTGGAGTAGCCTACGAGCAGTACTTC. Residues: CSASPGVAYEQYF.

The chain carries TRBV5-1 and TRBJ1-1; the match to TRBD1 covers 8 bases. The CDR3 spans 14 residues. Germline CDR1 SGHRS, CDR2 YFSETQ. After removal of 3 bases from V and 1 base from J, the junction contained 2 bases not matched to a gene. CDR3 in DNA: TGCGCCAGCAGCTATGGACAGGGGAACACTGAAGCTTTCTTT. This codes for CASSYGQGNTEAFF.

The gene calls are TRBV10-3 and TRBJ2-7; TRBD2 matches at 12 bases. Per germline, CDR1 ENHRY and CDR2 SYGVKD. After removal of 5 bases from V and 2 bases from J, the junction contained 7 bases not matched to a gene. This CDR3 has 16 amino acids. The CDR3 nucleotides read TGTGCCATCAGTAGAAAGCTAGCGGGAGGGCCCTACGAGCAGTACTTC. Its protein product is CAISRKLAGGPYEQYF.

The chain recombines TRBV11-1 with TRBJ2-2, with D perhaps matching TRBD1 (6 bases). The CDR3 contains 15 residues. Germline V gives CDR1 SGHAT, CDR2 FQDESV (reference sequence). V was trimmed by 3 bases and J by 1 base, leaving 9 bases between them. CDR3 residues: CASSFEQGNTGELFF. DNA for the CDR3: TGTGCCAGCAGCTTTGAACAGGGGAACACCGGGGAGCTGTTTTTT.

This clonotype was recorded at least ten times. The chain is built from TRBV7-9 and TRBJ2-1, with D hard to call. The CDR3 totals 12 residues. Germline V gene lookup returns CDR1 SEHNR and CDR2 FQNEAQ (reference sequence). Between the trimmed V and J ends, which lost 2 bases and 6 bases, there was a span of 5 bases. For the CDR3, the DNA is TGTGCCAGCAGCTTATTTAGCAATGAGCAGTTCTTC. It is translated as CASSLFSNEQFF. The whole variable domain, remainder taken from reference TRBV7-9 and TRBJ2-1, is DTGVSQNPRHKITKRGQNVTFRCDPISEHNRLYWYRQTLGQGPEFLTYFQNEAQLEKSRLLSDRFSAERPKGSFSTLEIQRTEQGDSAMYLCASSLFSNEQFFGPGTRLTVL.

This clonotype turned up a few times. The chain combines TRBV5-6 with TRBJ2-2; the D gene is possibly TRBD1 (5 bases). Germline CDR1 and CDR2: SGHDT and YYEEEE. V was cut by 2 bases and J by 5 bases, with 13 bases left in between. The CDR3 loop spans 15 amino acids. The CDR3 reads CASSFWLGATGELFF. Here the CDR3 DNA reads TGTGCCAGCAGCTTCTGGTTAGGGGCGACCGGGGAGCTGTTTTTT.